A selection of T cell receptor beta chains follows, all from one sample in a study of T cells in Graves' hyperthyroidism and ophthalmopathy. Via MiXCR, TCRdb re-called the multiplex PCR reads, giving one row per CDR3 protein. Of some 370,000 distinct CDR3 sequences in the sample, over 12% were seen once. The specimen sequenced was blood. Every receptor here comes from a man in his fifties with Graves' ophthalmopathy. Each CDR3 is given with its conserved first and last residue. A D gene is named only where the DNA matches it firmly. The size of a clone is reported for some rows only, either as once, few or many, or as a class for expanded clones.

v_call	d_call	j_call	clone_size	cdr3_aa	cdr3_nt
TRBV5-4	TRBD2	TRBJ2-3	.	CASSEREKRTDTQYF	TGTGCCAGCAGTGAGCGGGAGAAGAGGACAGATACGCAGTATTTT
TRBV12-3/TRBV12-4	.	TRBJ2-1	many	CASTTGPNEQFF	TGTGCCAGCACCACTGGTCCCAATGAGCAGTTCTTC
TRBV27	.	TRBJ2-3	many	CASSSGKTWGTDTQYF	TGTGCCAGCAGTTCTGGGAAGACGTGGGGCACAGATACGCAGTATTTT
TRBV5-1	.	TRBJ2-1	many	CASSIAAGRNEQFF	TGCGCCAGCAGCATCGCCGCAGGGAGGAATGAGCAGTTCTTC
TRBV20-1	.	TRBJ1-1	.	CSAPDTGDEAFF	TGCAGTGCTCCGGACACCGGGGATGAAGCTTTCTTT
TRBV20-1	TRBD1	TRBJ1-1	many	CSAQKGDSMNTEAFF	TGCAGTGCTCAGAAGGGGGACAGTATGAACACTGAAGCTTTCTTT
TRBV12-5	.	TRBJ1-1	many	CASGFLLPRHKNTEAFF	TGTGCTAGTGGTTTCCTACTCCCCCGACACAAGAACACTGAAGCTTTCTTT
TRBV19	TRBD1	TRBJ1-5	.	CASSWTGEQPQHF	TGTGCCAGTAGTTGGACAGGGGAACAGCCCCAGCATTTT
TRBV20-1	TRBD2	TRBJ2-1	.	CSARGLAGGGEQFF	TGCAGTGCTAGAGGCCTAGCGGGAGGGGGTGAGCAGTTCTTC
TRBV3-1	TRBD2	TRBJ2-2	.	CASAEAGVNGGELFF	TGTGCCAGCGCCGAAGCGGGAGTTAATGGCGGGGAGCTGTTTTTT
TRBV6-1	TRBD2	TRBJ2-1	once	CASRTSGRATEQFF	TGTGCCAGCAGAACTAGCGGGAGGGCCACTGAGCAGTTCTTC
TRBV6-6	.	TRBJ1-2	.	CASSYSSRVGYTF	TGTGCCAGCAGTTACTCAAGCAGGGTTGGCTACACCTTC
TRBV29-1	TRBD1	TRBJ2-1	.	CSAPTGQLSNEQFF	TGCAGCGCGCCCACGGGACAGCTTTCAAATGAGCAGTTCTTC
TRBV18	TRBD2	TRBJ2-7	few	CASSPAGGGYYEQYF	TGTGCCAGCTCACCAGCGGGGGGAGGTTACTACGAGCAGTACTTC
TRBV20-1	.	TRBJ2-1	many	CSASRTGDRSEQFF	TGCAGTGCTAGCCGGACGGGAGATAGGAGTGAGCAGTTCTTC
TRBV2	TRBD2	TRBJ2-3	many	CASRRLAGGSTDTQYF	TGTGCCAGCAGAAGACTAGCGGGAGGGAGCACAGATACGCAGTATTTT
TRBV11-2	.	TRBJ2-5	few	CASSLSGTDQETQYF	TGTGCCAGCAGCTTGAGCGGGACAGACCAAGAGACCCAGTACTTC
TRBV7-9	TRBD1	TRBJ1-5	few	CASSLGVGQESNQPQHF	TGTGCCAGCAGCCTGGGTGTGGGACAGGAGAGCAATCAGCCCCAGCATTTT
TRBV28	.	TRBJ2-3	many	CASSFSAGEGSDTQYF	TGTGCCAGCAGTTTTTCCGCCGGAGAGGGCTCAGATACGCAGTATTTT
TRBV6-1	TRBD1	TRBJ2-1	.	CASSDRQGDEQFF	TGTGCCAGCAGTGATAGACAGGGGGATGAGCAGTTCTTC
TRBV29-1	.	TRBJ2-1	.	CSAEGSYNEQFF	TGCAGCGCCGAGGGCTCCTACAATGAGCAGTTCTTC
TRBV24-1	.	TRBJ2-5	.	CATSAARDIQETQYF	TGTGCCACCAGTGCCGCCCGGGACATCCAAGAGACCCAGTACTTC
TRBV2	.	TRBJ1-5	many	CASSVSRGQPQHF	TGTGCCAGCAGTGTTTCTAGGGGTCAGCCCCAGCATTTT
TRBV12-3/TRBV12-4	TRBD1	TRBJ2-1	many	CATSQGASDYNEQFF	TGTGCCACCAGCCAGGGGGCTAGCGACTACAATGAGCAGTTCTTC
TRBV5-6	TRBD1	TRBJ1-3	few	CASRMTGAGNTIYF	TGTGCCAGCAGAATGACAGGGGCGGGAAACACCATATATTTT
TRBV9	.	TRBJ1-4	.	CASSPRVSTNEKLFF	TGTGCCAGCAGCCCTCGGGTATCCACTAATGAAAAACTGTTTTTT
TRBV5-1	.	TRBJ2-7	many	CASSLKPNSHEQYF	TGCGCCAGCAGCTTGAAGCCAAATTCCCACGAGCAGTACTTC
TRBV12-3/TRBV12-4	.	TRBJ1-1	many	CASRRQAYTEAFF	TGTGCCAGCAGAAGACAGGCGTACACTGAAGCTTTCTTT
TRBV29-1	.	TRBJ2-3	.	CSVEEDTQYF	TGCAGCGTTGAAGAAGATACGCAGTATTTT
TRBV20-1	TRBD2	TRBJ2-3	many	CSARRLAGSLDTQYF	TGCAGTGCTAGAAGACTAGCGGGATCCCTCGATACGCAGTATTTT
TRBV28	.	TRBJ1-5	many	CASTSSMGGNQPQHF	TGTGCCAGCACCTCTTCGATGGGGGGCAATCAGCCCCAGCATTTT
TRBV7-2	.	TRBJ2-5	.	CASSSPANQETQYF	TGTGCCAGCAGCTCCCCGGCTAACCAAGAGACCCAGTACTTC
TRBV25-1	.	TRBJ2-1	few	CASSERKTGHNEQFF	TGTGCCAGCAGTGAACGGAAAACAGGGCACAATGAGCAGTTCTTC
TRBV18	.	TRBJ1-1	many	CASSPLSQNTEAFF	TGTGCCAGCTCACCACTCAGCCAGAACACTGAAGCTTTCTTT
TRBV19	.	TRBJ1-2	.	CASSILGRSYGYTF	TGTGCCAGTAGTATACTGGGCAGGAGCTATGGCTACACCTTC
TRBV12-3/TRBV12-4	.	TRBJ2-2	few	CASSLGSVTGELFF	TGTGCCAGCAGTTTAGGTTCGGTCACCGGGGAGCTGTTTTTT
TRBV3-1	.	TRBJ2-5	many	CASRQQPASARQETQYF	TGTGCCAGCCGCCAGCAGCCCGCTTCGGCTCGACAAGAGACCCAGTACTTC
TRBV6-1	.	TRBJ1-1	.	CASSRSEAFF	TGTGCCAGCAGCCGCAGTGAAGCTTTCTTC
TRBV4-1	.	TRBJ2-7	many	CASSQAGVGSYEQYF	TGCGCCAGCAGCCAAGCAGGTGTGGGCTCCTACGAGCAGTACTTC
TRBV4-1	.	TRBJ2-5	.	CASRSHGQLETQYF	TGCGCCAGCAGAAGCCACGGACAGCTAGAGACCCAGTACTTC
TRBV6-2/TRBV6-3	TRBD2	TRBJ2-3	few	CASRRLAGGYTDTQYF	TGTGCCAGCAGAAGACTAGCGGGGGGGTATACAGATACGCAGTATTTT
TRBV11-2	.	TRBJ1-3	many	CASSFSQAHSGNTIYF	TGTGCCAGCAGCTTTAGTCAGGCGCACTCTGGAAACACCATATATTTT
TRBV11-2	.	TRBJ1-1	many	CASSQYRLNTEAFF	TGTGCCAGCAGCCAATACAGGCTGAACACTGAAGCTTTCTTT
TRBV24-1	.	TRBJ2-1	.	CATSGTGQGLENEQFF	TGTGCCACCAGTGGTACGGGACAGGGACTAGAGAATGAGCAGTTCTTC
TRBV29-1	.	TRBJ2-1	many	CSGSGSGWYLDEQFF	TGCAGCGGGTCCGGAAGCGGGTGGTATTTGGATGAGCAGTTCTTC